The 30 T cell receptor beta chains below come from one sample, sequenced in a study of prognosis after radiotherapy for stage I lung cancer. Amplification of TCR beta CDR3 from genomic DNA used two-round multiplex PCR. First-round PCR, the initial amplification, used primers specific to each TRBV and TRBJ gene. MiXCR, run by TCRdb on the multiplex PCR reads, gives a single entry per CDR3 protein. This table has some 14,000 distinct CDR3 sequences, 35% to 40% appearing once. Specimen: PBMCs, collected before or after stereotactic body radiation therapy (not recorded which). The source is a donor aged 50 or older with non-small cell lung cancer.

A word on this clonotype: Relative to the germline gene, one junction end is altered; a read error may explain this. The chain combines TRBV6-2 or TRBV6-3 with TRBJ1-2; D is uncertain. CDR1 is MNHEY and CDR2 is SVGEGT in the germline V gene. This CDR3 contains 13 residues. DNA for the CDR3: TGTGCCAGAAGTCCAACTTACGGCTATAGCTACACCTTC. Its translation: CARSPTYGYSYTF.

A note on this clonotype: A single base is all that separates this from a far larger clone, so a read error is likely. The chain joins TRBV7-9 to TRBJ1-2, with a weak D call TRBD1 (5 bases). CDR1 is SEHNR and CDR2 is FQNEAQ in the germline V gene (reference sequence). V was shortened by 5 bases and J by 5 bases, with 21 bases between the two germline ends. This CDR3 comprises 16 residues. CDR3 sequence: CASSPGRQGKEYGYTF. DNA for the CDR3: TGTGCCAGCAGCCCGGGGAGGCAGGGAAAGGAGTATGGCTACACCTTC.

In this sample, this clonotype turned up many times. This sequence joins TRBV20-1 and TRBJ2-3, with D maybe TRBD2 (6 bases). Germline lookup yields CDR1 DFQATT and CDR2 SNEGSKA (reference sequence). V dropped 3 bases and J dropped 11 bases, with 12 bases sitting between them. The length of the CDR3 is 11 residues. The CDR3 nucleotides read TGCAGTGCTAGGGTGGGGGGTGGGCAGTATTTT. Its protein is CSARVGGGQYF.

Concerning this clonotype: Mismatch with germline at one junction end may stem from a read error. Written as DNA, the CDR3 is TGCAGTGCACCGGCGGGTGGGCAGGCGACCTACAAGCAGTACTTC. The encoded protein is CSAPAGGQATYKQYF. V usage is TRBV20-1 and J usage is TRBJ2-7, with D perhaps matching TRBD2 (5 bases). The CDR3 sequence is 15 residues long. Per germline, CDR1 DFQATT and CDR2 SNEGSKA (reference sequence).

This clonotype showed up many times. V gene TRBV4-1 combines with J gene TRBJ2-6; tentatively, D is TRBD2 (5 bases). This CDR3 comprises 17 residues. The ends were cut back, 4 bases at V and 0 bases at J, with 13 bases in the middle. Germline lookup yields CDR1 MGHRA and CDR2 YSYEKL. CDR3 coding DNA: TGCGCCAGCAGCCGCGGACTGGGAAGCTCTGGGGCCAACGTCCTGACTTTC. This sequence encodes CASSRGLGSSGANVLTF.

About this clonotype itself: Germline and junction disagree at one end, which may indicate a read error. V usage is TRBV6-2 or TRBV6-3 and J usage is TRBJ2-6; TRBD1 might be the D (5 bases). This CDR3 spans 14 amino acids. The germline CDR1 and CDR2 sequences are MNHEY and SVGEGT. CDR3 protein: CVSDAGSGANVLTF. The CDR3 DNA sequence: TGTGTCAGCGACGCCGGGTCTGGGGCCAACGTACTGACTTTC.

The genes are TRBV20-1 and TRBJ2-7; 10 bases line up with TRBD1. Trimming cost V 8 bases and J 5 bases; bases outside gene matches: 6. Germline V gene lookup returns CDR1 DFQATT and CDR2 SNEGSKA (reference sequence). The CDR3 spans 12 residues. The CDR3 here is CSPTGTGDEQYF. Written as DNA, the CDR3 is TGCAGTCCTACCGGGACAGGGGACGAGCAGTACTTC.

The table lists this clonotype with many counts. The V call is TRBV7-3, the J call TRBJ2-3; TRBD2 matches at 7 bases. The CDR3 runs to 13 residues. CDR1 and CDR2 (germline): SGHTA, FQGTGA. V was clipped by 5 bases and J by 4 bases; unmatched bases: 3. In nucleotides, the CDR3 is TGTGCCAGCAGCCTTCTAGCGGCAGATACGCAGTATTTT. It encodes CASSLLAADTQYF. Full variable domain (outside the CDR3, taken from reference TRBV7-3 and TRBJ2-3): GAGVSQTPSNKVTEKGKYVELRCDPISGHTALYWYRQSLGQGPEFLIYFQGTGAADDSGLPNDRFFAVRPEGSVSTLKIQRTERGDSAVYLCASSLLAADTQYFGPGTRLTVL.

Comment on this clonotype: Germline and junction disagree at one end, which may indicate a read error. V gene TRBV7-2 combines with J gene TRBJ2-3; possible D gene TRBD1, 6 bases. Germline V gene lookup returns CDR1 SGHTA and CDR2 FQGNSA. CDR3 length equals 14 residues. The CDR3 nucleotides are TGTGCCAGAAGCTCCGGGACACGCACAGATACGAAGTATTTT. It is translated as CARSSGTRTDTKYF.

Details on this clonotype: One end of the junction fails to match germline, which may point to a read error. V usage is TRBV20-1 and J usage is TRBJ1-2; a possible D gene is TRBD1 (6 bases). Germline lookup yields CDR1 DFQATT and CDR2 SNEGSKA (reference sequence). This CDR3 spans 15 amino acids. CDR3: CSAAWWGAGGYGYNF. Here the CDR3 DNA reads TGCAGTGCCGCCTGGTGGGGGGCCGGGGGCTATGGCTACAACTTC.

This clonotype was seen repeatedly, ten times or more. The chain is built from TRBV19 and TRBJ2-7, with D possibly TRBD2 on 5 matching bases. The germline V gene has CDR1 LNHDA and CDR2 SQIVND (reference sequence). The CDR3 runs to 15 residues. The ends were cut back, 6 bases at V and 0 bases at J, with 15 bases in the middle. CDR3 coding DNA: TGTGCCAGTAGATTTAGCGCGTCGAGCTCCTACGAGCAGTACTTC. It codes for CASRFSASSSYEQYF.

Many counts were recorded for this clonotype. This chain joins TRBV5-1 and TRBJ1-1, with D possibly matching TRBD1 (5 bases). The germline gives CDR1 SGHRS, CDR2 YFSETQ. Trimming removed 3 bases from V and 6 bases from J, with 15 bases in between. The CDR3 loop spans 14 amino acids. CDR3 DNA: TGCGCCAGCAGCTCGACGCAGGGATTGGCTGAAGCTTTCTTT. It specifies CASSSTQGLAEAFF.

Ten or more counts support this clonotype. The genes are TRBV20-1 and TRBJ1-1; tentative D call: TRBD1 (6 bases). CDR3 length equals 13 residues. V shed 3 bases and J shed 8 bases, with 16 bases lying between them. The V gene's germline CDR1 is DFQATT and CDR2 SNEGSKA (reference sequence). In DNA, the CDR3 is TGCAGTGCTAGGCCTGTGGGCAGGGGAGAAGCTTTCTTT. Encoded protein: CSARPVGRGEAFF.

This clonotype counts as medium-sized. CDR3 amino acids: CASSLGDSLLRGYTF. As DNA, the CDR3 is TGTGCCAGCAGCTTAGGGGACAGTTTATTGAGGGGCTACACCTTC. This rearrangement joins TRBV11-2 to TRBJ1-2, with 7 bases fitting TRBD1. Germline V gene sequence: CDR1 SGHAT, CDR2 FQNNGV. With V trimmed by 1 base and J by 8 bases, 10 bases remained unmatched. The CDR3 covers 15 residues.

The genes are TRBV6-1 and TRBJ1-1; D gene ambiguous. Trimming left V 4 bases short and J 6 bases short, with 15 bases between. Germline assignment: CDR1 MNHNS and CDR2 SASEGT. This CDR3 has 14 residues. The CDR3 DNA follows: TGTGCCAGCAGTGTTGGGAACCCGAGGGCTGAAGCTTTCTTT. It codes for CASSVGNPRAEAFF.

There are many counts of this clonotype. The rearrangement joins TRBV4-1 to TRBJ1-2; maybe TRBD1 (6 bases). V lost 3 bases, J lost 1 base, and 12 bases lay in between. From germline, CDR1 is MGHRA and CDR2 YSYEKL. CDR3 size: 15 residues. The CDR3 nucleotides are TGCGCCAGCAGCCAGAGGGAGGGACATAACTATGGCTACACCTTC. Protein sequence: CASSQREGHNYGYTF.

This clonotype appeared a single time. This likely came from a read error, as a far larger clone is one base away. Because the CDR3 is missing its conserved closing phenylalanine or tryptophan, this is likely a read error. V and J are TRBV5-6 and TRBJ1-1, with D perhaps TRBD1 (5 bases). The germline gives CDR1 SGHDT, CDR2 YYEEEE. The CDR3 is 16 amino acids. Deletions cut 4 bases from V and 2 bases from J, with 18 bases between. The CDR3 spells CASSPRTGVGNTEAFL. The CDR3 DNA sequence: TGTGCCAGCAGCCCCCGGACGGGGGTGGGAAACACTGAAGCTTTCCTT.

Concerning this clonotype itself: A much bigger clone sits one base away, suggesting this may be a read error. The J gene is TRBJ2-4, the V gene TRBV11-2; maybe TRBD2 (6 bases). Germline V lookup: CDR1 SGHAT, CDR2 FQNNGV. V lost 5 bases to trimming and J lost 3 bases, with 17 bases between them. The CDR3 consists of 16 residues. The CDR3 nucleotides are TGTGCCAGCAGCCGCTTATGGGCGGGATTCAAAAACATTCAGTACTTC. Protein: CASSRLWAGFKNIQYF.

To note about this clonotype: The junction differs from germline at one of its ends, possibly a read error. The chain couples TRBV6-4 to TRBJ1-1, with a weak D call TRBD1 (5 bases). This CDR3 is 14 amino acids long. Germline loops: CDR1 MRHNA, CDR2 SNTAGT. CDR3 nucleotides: TGTGCCAGCAGTTACTCGAGTCGGGGGACTGAAGCTTTCTTC. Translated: CASSYSSRGTEAFF.

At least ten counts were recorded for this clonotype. For the CDR3, the DNA is TGCAGCGTTGCGACAGGTCCAAATCAGCCCCAGCATTTT. It specifies CSVATGPNQPQHF. The chain joins TRBV29-1 to TRBJ1-5, with D perhaps matching TRBD1 (6 bases). This CDR3 has 13 amino acids. V lost 4 bases, J lost 4 bases, and 11 bases lay in between. Germline values: CDR1 SQVTM, CDR2 ANQGSEA. The variable domain in full, completed from reference TRBV29-1 and TRBJ1-5, reads SAVISQKPSRDICQRGTSLTIQCQVDSQVTMMFWYRQQPGQSLTLIATANQGSEATYESGFVIDKFPISRPNLTFSTLTVSNMSPEDSSIYLCSVATGPNQPQHFGDGTRLSIL.

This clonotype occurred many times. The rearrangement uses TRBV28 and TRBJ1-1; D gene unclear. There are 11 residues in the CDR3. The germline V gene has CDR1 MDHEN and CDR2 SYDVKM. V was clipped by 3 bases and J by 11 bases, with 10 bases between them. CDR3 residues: CASSFTSRAFF. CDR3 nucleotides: TGTGCCAGCAGTTTTACGTCGAGGGCTTTCTTT.

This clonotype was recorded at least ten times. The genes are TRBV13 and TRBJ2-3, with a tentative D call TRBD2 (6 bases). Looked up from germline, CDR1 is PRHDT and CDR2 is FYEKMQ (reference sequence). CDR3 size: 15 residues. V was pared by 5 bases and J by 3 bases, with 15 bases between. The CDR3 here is CASSLLGEVTDTQYF. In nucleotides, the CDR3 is TGTGCCAGCAGCCTACTGGGGGAGGTGACAGATACGCAGTATTTT.

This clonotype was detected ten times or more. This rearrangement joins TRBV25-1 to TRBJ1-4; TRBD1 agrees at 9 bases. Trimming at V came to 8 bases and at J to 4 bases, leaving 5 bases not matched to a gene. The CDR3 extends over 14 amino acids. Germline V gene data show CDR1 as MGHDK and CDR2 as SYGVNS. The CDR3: CASRGTGYNEKLFF. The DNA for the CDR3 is TGTGCCAGCCGAGGGACAGGGTATAATGAAAAACTGTTTTTT.

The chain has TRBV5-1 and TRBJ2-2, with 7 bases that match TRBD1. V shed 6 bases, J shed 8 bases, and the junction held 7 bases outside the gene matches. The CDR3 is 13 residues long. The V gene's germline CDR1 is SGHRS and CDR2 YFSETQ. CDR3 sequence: CASISGTVGELFF. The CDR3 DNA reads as TGCGCCAGCATCTCCGGGACAGTAGGGGAGCTGTTTTTT.

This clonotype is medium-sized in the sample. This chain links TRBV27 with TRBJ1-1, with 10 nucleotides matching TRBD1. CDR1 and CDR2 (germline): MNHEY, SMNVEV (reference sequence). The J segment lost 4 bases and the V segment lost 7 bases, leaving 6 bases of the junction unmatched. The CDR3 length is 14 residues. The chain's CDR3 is CASNRQGAVTEAFF. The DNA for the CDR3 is TGTGCCAGCAACCGACAGGGGGCTGTCACTGAAGCTTTCTTT.

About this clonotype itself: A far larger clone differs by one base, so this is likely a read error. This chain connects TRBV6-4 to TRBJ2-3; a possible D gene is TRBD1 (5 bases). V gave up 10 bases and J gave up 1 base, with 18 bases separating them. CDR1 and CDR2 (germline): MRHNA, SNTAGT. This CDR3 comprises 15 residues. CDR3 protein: CATLPGFGRTDTQYF. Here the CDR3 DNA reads TGTGCCACCCTCCCAGGGTTCGGTCGCACAGATACGCAGTATTTT.

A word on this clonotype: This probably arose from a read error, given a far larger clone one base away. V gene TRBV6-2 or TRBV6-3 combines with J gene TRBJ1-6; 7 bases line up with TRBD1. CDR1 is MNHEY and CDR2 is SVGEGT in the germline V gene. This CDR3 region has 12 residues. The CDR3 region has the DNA TGTTCCTGTTCAGGGGGTGATTCACCCCTCCACTTT. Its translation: CSCSGGDSPLHF.

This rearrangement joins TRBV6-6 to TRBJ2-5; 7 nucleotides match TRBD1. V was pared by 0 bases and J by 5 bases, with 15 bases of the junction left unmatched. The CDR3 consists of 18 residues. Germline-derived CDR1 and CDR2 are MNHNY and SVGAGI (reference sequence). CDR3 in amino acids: CASSYSKWTGTVLETQYF. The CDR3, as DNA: TGTGCCAGCAGTTACTCGAAGTGGACCGGGACAGTGTTGGAGACCCAGTACTTC.

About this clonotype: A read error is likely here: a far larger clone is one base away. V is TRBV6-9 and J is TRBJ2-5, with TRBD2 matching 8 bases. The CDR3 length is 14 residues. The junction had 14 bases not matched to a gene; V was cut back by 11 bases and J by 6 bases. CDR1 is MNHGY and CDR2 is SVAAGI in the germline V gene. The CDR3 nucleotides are TGTGCCGGCACCTACACAGGACTAGCAAAGACCCAGTACTTC. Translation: CAGTYTGLAKTQYF.

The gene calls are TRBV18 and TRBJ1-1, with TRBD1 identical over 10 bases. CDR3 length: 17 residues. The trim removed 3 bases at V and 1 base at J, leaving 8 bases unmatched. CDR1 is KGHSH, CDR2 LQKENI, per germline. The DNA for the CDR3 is TGTGCCAGCTCACCGGAAGACAGGGGGCGGACGAACACTGAAGCTTTCTTT. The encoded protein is CASSPEDRGRTNTEAFF. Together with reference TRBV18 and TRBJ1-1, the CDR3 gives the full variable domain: NAGVMQNPRHLVRRRGQEARLRCSPMKGHSHVYWYRQLPEEGLKFMVYLQKENIIDESGMPKERFSAEFPKEGPSILRIQQVVRGDSAAYFCASSPEDRGRTNTEAFFGQGTRLTVV.